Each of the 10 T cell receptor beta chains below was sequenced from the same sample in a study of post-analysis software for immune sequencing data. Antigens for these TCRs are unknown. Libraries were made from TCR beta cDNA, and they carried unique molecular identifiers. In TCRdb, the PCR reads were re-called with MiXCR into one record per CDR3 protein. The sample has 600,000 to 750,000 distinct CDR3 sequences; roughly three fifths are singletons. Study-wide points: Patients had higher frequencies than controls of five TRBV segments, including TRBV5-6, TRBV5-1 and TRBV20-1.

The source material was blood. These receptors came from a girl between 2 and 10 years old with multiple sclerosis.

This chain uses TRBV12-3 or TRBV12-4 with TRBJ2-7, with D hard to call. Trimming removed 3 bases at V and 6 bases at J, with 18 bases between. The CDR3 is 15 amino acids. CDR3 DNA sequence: TGTGCCAGCAGTTTGGGGTCCCCTAGATTGGGCGAGCAGTACTTC. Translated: CASSLGSPRLGEQYF.

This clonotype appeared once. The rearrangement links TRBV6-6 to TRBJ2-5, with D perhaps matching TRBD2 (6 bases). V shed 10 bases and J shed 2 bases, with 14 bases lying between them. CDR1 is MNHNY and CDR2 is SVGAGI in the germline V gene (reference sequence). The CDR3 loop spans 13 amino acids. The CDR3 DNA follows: TGTGCCACCCGGGGGAGGAAACAAGAGACCCAGTACTTC. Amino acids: CATRGRKQETQYF.

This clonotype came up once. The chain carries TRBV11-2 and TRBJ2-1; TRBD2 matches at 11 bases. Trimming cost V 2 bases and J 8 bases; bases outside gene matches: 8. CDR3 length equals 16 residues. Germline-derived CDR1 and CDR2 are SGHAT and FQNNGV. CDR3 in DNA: TGTGCCAGCAGCTTACCACTAGCGGGAGCTTTCGATGAGCAGTTCTTC. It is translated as CASSLPLAGAFDEQFF.

CDR3 sequence (DNA): TGTGCCACCGACCTAACGAACACTGAAGCTTTCTTT. It is translated as CATDLTNTEAFF. The V gene is TRBV7-9, the J gene TRBJ1-1, with unresolved D. This CDR3 spans 12 amino acids. From germline, CDR1 is SEHNR and CDR2 FQNEAQ (reference sequence). V lost 10 bases and J lost 1, with 10 bases in between.

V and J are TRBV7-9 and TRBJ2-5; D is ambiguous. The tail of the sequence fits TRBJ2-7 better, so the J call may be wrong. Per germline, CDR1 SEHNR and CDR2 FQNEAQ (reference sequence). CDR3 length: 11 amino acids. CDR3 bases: TGTGCCAGCAGCTTACCCGACGAGCAGTACTTC. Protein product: CASSLPDEQYF.

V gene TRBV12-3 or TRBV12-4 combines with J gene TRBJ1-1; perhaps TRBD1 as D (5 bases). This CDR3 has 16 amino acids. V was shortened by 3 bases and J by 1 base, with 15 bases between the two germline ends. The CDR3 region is CASSLGDRDWNTEAFF. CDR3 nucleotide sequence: TGTGCCAGCAGTTTGGGGGACCGGGACTGGAACACTGAAGCTTTCTTT.

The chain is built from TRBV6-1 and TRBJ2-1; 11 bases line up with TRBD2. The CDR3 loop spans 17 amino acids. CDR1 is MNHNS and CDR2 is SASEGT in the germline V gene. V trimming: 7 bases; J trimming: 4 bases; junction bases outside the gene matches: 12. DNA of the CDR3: TGTGCCAGCACCCTAACTAGCGGGGGTAAGGCGTACAATGAGCAGTTCTTC. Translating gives CASTLTSGGKAYNEQFF.

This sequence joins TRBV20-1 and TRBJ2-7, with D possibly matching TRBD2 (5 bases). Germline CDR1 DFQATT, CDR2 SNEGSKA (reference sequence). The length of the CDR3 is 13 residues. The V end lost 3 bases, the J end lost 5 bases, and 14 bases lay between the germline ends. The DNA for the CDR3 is TGCAGTGCTAGGAAAACCATTAGCGACGAGCAGTACTTC. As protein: CSARKTISDEQYF.

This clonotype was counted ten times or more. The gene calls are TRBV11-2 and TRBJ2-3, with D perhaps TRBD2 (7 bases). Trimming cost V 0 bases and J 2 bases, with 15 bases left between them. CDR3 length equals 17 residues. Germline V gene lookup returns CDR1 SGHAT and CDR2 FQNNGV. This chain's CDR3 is CASSLDVAGANTDTQYF. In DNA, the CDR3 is TGTGCCAGCAGCTTAGACGTTGCGGGGGCAAACACAGATACGCAGTATTTT.

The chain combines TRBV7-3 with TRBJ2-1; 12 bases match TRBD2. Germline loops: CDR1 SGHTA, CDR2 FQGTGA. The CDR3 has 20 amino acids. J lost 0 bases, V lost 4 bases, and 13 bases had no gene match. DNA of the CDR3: TGTGCCAGCAGCTCGGGACTAGCGGGTCATACTCTAAGCTCCTACAATGAGCAGTTCTTC. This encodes CASSSGLAGHTLSSYNEQFF.